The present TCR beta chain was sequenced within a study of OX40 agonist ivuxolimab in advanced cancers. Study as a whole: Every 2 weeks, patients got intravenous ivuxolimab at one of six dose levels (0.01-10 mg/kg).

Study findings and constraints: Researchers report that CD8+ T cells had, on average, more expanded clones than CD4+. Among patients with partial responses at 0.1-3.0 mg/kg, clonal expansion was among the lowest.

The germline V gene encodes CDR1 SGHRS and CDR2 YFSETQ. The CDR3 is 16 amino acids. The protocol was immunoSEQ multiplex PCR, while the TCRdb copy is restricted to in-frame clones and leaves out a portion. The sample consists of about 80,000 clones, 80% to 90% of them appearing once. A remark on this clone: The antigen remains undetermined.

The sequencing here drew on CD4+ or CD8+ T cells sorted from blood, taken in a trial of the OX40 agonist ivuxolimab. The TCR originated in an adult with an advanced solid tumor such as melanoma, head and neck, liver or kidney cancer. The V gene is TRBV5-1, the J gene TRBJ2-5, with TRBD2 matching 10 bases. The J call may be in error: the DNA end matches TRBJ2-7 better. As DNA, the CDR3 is TGCGCCAGCAGCTTACTAGCGGGACACACCGCCTACGAGCAGTACTTC. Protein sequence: CASSLLAGHTAYEQYF.